The 13 T cell receptor beta chains reported below all come from one sample, sequenced in a study of T cells in Graves' hyperthyroidism and ophthalmopathy. RNA transcripts yielded amplified TCR beta CDR3 regions. The TCR CDR3 first-round RT-PCR relied on the HTBI primer set. One entry per CDR3 protein, called by TCRdb with MiXCR from the multiplex PCR reads. The profile shows hundreds of thousands of distinct CDR3 sequences, 20% of them singletons. The sequenced sample consisted of blood. The receptors come from a man aged 25-45 years with Graves' ophthalmopathy.

This clonotype appeared a few times. The chain recombines TRBV11-2 with TRBJ1-5, with 7 positions matching TRBD1. The CDR3 has 14 residues. The ends lost 3 bases at V and 3 bases at J; junction bases unmatched: 2. In germline, CDR1 is SGHAT, CDR2 FQNNGV. CDR3 amino acids: CASSFGTDNQPQHF. The DNA for the CDR3 is TGTGCCAGCAGCTTTGGGACAGACAATCAGCCCCAGCATTTT.

As for this clonotype: The CDR3 carries no conserved terminal phenylalanine or tryptophan, so it likely arises from a read error. The chain combines TRBV6-1 with TRBJ1-1; tentatively, D is TRBD1 (6 bases). Looked up from germline, CDR1 is MNHNS and CDR2 is SASEGT. The length of the CDR3 is 15 residues. This CDR3 reads CASRITGHSNTAAFL. For the CDR3, the DNA is TGTGCCAGCAGGATAACGGGACACTCGAACACTGCAGCTTTCCTT.

This clonotype has just a few counts. The rearrangement joins TRBV18 to TRBJ1-4; no reliable D call. CDR1 and CDR2 (germline): KGHSH, LQKENI. The ends were cut back, 1 base at V and 0 bases at J, with 9 bases in the middle. CDR3 length: 16 amino acids. In DNA, the CDR3 is TGTGCCAGCTCACCACGGAGTCCTGCAACTAATGAAAAACTGTTTTTT. Its protein product is CASSPRSPATNEKLFF.

This clonotype was recorded at least ten times. The chain uses TRBV6-2 or TRBV6-3 and TRBJ2-1, with 12 bases fitting TRBD2. Germline CDR1 and CDR2: MNHEY and SVGEGT. The CDR3 spans 17 residues. The trim removed 2 bases at V and 7 bases at J, leaving 9 bases unmatched. The CDR3 DNA reads TGTGCCAGCAGTTACCTGCTTCCGGGACTAGCGGGTAATGAGCAGTTCTTC. Encoded protein: CASSYLLPGLAGNEQFF.

This clonotype came up many times. V usage is TRBV7-9 and J usage is TRBJ1-6, with no clear D. This CDR3 comprises 15 residues. V lost 1 base to trimming and J lost 8 bases, with 12 bases between them. CDR1 is SEHNR and CDR2 is FQNEAQ in the germline V gene (reference sequence). The DNA of the CDR3 is TGTGCCAGCAGCTTAGAACGCGGCCAGGATTCACCCCTCCACTTT. This sequence encodes CASSLERGQDSPLHF. Variable domain in full (rest from reference TRBV7-9 and TRBJ1-6): DTGVSQNPRHKITKRGQNVTFRCDPISEHNRLYWYRQTLGQGPEFLTYFQNEAQLEKSRLLSDRFSAERPKGSFSTLEIQRTEQGDSAMYLCASSLERGQDSPLHFGNGTRLTVT.

V gene TRBV20-1 combines with J gene TRBJ2-7; D uncertain. The germline V and J ends were trimmed by 3 bases and 4 bases, with 13 bases remaining between them. The CDR3 loop spans 13 amino acids. Germline V gives CDR1 DFQATT, CDR2 SNEGSKA (reference sequence). The CDR3 bases are TGCAGTGCTAGTTATGGGGTTATATACGAGCAGTACTTC. Amino acid sequence: CSASYGVIYEQYF.

This clonotype turned up a few times. The genes are TRBV6-5 and TRBJ2-2, with D tentatively TRBD2 (6 bases). V was clipped by 2 bases and J by 9 bases, with 10 bases between them. CDR1 is MNHEY and CDR2 is SVGAGI in the germline V gene. The CDR3 is 13 residues long. The CDR3, as DNA: TGTGCCAGCAGTTACGGCGCGGGATGGGAGCTGTTTTTT. Translation gives CASSYGAGWELFF.

This clonotype was seen at least ten times. The chain joins TRBV5-1 to TRBJ1-1, with a weak D call TRBD1 (5 bases). The CDR3 runs 17 residues. Germline V gene lookup returns CDR1 SGHRS and CDR2 YFSETQ. The V end was cut by 0 bases, the J end by 0 bases, with 15 bases between. CDR3 sequence: CASSLGDAGPMNTEAFF. The CDR3 bases are TGCGCCAGCAGCTTGGGTGACGCAGGGCCCATGAACACTGAAGCTTTCTTT.

This rearrangement joins TRBV20-1 to TRBJ1-1; D is ambiguous. The germline V gene encodes CDR1 DFQATT and CDR2 SNEGSKA (reference sequence). The CDR3 consists of 11 residues. Between the trimmed V and J ends, which lost 6 bases and 4 bases, there was a span of 9 bases. CDR3 coding DNA: TGCAGTGCGTACCCCAGCACTGAAGCTTTCTTT. Its protein is CSAYPSTEAFF.

This sequence joins TRBV18 and TRBJ1-1; maybe TRBD1 (5 bases). Germline V gives CDR1 KGHSH, CDR2 LQKENI. This CDR3 spans 16 amino acids. V lost 1 base, J lost 1 base, and 13 bases lay in between. The CDR3 spells CASSPLGPGQNTEAFF. The CDR3 DNA sequence: TGTGCCAGCTCACCACTGGGGCCGGGCCAGAACACTGAAGCTTTCTTT.

This chain uses TRBV7-3 with TRBJ2-3; 12 bases line up with TRBD2. With 5 bases clipped from V and 4 bases from J, the junction kept 10 bases outside the gene matches. There are 17 residues in the CDR3. CDR1 is SGHTA, CDR2 FQGTGA, per germline. CDR3 nucleotide sequence: TGTGCCAGCAGCGTATATAAGACTAGCGGGAGAGCAGATACGCAGTATTTT. Its translation: CASSVYKTSGRADTQYF.

This clonotype was seen at least ten times. CDR3 sequence: CSVHEQFF. The CDR3 nucleotides are TGCAGTGTACATGAGCAGTTCTTC. The chain employs TRBV20-1 and TRBJ2-1; D is undetermined. Germline CDR1 and CDR2: DFQATT and SNEGSKA (reference sequence). Trimming pared 7 bases from V and 8 bases from J, leaving 3 bases between. The CDR3 totals 8 residues.

This clonotype has only a few counts. The genes are TRBV19 and TRBJ1-1; the D gene is possibly TRBD1 (6 bases). V lost 3 bases and J 1 base, leaving 12 bases between the germline ends. Germline V lookup: CDR1 LNHDA, CDR2 SQIVND (reference sequence). The CDR3 sequence is 15 residues long. CDR3 protein: CASSIRGGRNTEAFF. Here the CDR3 DNA reads TGTGCCAGTAGTATTCGGGGGGGGCGGAACACTGAAGCTTTCTTT. The variable domain in full, completed from reference TRBV19 and TRBJ1-1, reads DGGITQSPKYLFRKEGQNVTLSCEQNLNHDAMYWYRQDPGQGLRLIYYSQIVNDFQKGDIAEGYSVSREKKESFPLTVTSAQKNPTAFYLCASSIRGGRNTEAFFGQGTRLTVV.